The 32 T cell receptor beta chains below were found in one sample sequenced in a study of shared clonotypes between healthy human individuals (TCRdb year 2020). Receptor amplification or capture employed the immunoSEQ multiplex PCR assay. Imported from immuneACCESS, the table was reduced by TCRdb to in-frame sequences with V and J called. These copies leave out some clones; in studies compared against another copy, an unresolved V gene accounts for under half, and the cause of the remainder is not known. The sample table shows more than 2,000,000 clones, and just over 90% are seen once. Roughly 0.36% of the sample comes from the top ten. Sequencing was performed on naive CD4+ T cells from PBMCs. The sample's cell subset or site label is to be understood as: CD45RA+ positively selected. The receptors originated from a man between 18 and 35 years old in good health. Some clones in this sample may be carry-over from other donors' samples.

This chain links TRBV28 with TRBJ2-7; TRBD1 is a possible D gene (5 bases). Between the trimmed V and J ends, which lost 4 bases and 1 base, there was a span of 14 bases. Per germline, CDR1 MDHEN and CDR2 SYDVKM. There are 15 residues in the CDR3. Here the CDR3 DNA reads TGTGCCAGCAGTTACCCCAGGGCTGAATCCTACGAGCAGTACTTC. Translated, it gives CASSYPRAESYEQYF.

The chain couples TRBV5-1 to TRBJ2-1, with 7 nucleotides matching TRBD2. Losses at the gene ends were 4 bases for V and 4 bases for J; bases not matched to a gene: 8. Germline loops: CDR1 SGHRS, CDR2 YFSETQ. The CDR3 is 15 residues long. The CDR3 loop is CASSNAGTTYNEQFF. The CDR3 coding sequence is TGCGCCAGCAGCAACGCCGGGACTACATACAATGAGCAGTTCTTC.

About this clone itself: This specimen includes other DNA sequences encoding the same CDR3. The rearrangement links TRBV28 to TRBJ1-5; D is ambiguous. The germline V gene has CDR1 MDHEN and CDR2 SYDVKM. Trimming removed 5 bases from V and 4 bases from J, with 3 bases in between. The CDR3 runs to 11 residues. In nucleotides, the CDR3 is TGTGCCAGCAGTGGAAATCAGCCCCAGCATTTT. Protein: CASSGNQPQHF. Full variable domain (rest looked up from reference TRBV28 and TRBJ1-5): DVKVTQSSRYLVKRTGEKVFLECVQDMDHENMFWYRQDPGLGLRLIYFSYDVKMKEKGDIPEGYSVSREKKERFSLILESASTNQTSMYLCASSGNQPQHFGDGTRLSIL.

The chain recombines TRBV21-1 with TRBJ1-5. TRBV21-1 has pseudogene status. The CDR3 has 14 residues. CDR3 DNA: TGTGCCCCCGGGTCGGGGAGTCGTTTTCAGCCCCAGCATTTT. It translates to CAPGSGSRFQPQHF.

The rearrangement uses TRBV5-1 and TRBJ2-1; 9 bases align to TRBD2. Germline CDR1 is SGHRS and CDR2 is YFSETQ. This CDR3 contains 13 residues. Trimming took 3 bases from V and 10 from J; bases not matched to a gene: 5. The CDR3 coding sequence is TGCGCCAGCAGCTATAGGACTAGCGTCGAGCAGTTCTTC. Translation: CASSYRTSVEQFF.

This chain uses TRBV6-5 with TRBJ2-7; perhaps TRBD1 as D (5 bases). Trimming took off 4 bases at V and 6 bases at J, with 13 bases between the two ends. CDR1 is MNHEY, CDR2 SVGAGI, per germline. There are 13 residues in the CDR3. DNA for the CDR3: TGTGCCAGCAGTTTTAATAGGGGAACCGAGCAGTACTTC. It is translated as CASSFNRGTEQYF.

This chain joins TRBV5-1 and TRBJ2-2, with 9 bases that match TRBD2. Germline CDR1 reads SGHRS; CDR2 reads YFSETQ. After removal of 1 base from V and 0 bases from J, the junction contained 10 bases not matched to a gene. This CDR3 contains 19 residues. The CDR3 coding sequence is TGCGCCAGCAGCTTGAGGGCTAGCGGGAACCCAACGAACACCGGGGAGCTGTTTTTT. It encodes CASSLRASGNPTNTGELFF. Filled out from reference TRBV5-1 and TRBJ2-2, the complete variable domain reads KAGVTQTPRYLIKTRGQQVTLSCSPISGHRSVSWYQQTPGQGLQFLFEYFSETQRNKGNFPGRFSGRQFSNSRSEMNVSTLELGDSALYLCASSLRASGNPTNTGELFFGEGSRLTVL.

This chain uses TRBV5-1 with TRBJ1-1; unclear D gene. The V end was cut by 1 base, the J end by 0 bases, with 7 bases between. Germline V gives CDR1 SGHRS, CDR2 YFSETQ. The CDR3 runs to 14 residues. The CDR3 DNA reads as TGCGCCAGCAGCTTGTTCGGAGTGAACACTGAAGCTTTCTTT. It encodes CASSLFGVNTEAFF.

The chain employs TRBV5-1 and TRBJ2-5; D tentatively fits TRBD1 or TRBD2 (5 bases each). Trimming took 4 bases from V and 1 from J, leaving 17 bases between them. The CDR3 is 16 amino acids. Germline V lookup: CDR1 SGHRS, CDR2 YFSETQ. This CDR3 is CASSLEVGVLQETQYF. The DNA for the CDR3 is TGCGCCAGCAGCCTGGAGGTAGGGGTCCTCCAAGAGACCCAGTACTTC.

V gene TRBV5-5 combines with J gene TRBJ2-5; no definite D call. Trimming took off 7 bases at V and 5 bases at J, with 12 bases between the two ends. Germline-derived CDR1 and CDR2 are SGHKS and YYEKEE (reference sequence). The CDR3 sequence is 12 residues long. CDR3 protein: CASRWSLETQYF. The CDR3 nucleotides read TGTGCCAGCCGCTGGAGCCTGGAGACCCAGTACTTC.

This clone was seen just once. The chain joins TRBV6-1 to TRBJ2-3; 12 bases agree with TRBD2. Trimming removed 5 bases from V and 14 bases from J; junction bases left unmatched: 11. CDR3 length: 14 residues. In germline, CDR1 is MNHNS, CDR2 SASEGT. CDR3 sequence (DNA): TGTGCCAGCAGTTTGACTAGCGGGGGCCGGGTGGCGTATTTT. Its protein is CASSLTSGGRVAYF.

The chain uses TRBV7-2 and TRBJ2-7; D possibly corresponds to TRBD1 (6 bases). Germline V lookup: CDR1 SGHTA, CDR2 FQGNSA. V lost 1 base and J lost 6, with 7 bases in between. The CDR3 runs 12 residues. The CDR3 DNA reads TGTGCCAGCAGCTTAGAGGGGGTCGAGCAGTACTTC. It translates to CASSLEGVEQYF. Variable domain in full (rest from reference TRBV7-2 and TRBJ2-7): GAGVSQSPSNKVTEKGKDVELRCDPISGHTALYWYRQSLGQGLEFLIYFQGNSAPDKSGLPSDRFSAERTGGSVSTLTIQRTQQEDSAVYLCASSLEGVEQYFGPGTRLTVT.

CDR3 region: CASSDNRRGETQYF. The DNA of the CDR3 is TGTGCCAGCAGTGATAACAGAAGGGGAGAGACCCAGTACTTC. This rearrangement joins TRBV25-1 to TRBJ2-5; a possible D gene is TRBD1 (5 bases). With 3 bases removed from V and 4 bases from J, the gap between germline ends came to 12 bases. This CDR3 contains 14 residues. CDR1 and CDR2 from the germline V gene are MGHDK and SYGVNS.

This clone was seen more than once but under ten times. The chain recombines TRBV29-1 with TRBJ1-4; D call uncertain. The CDR3 is 11 amino acids. Per germline, CDR1 SQVTM and CDR2 ANQGSEA. V lost 6 bases and J lost 11, with 13 bases in between. The CDR3 DNA reads as TGCAGCGTGCGGACCGCAGAGAAACTGTTTTTT. This codes for CSVRTAEKLFF.

The chain carries TRBV20-1 and TRBJ1-2; TRBD1 is a possible D gene (5 bases). The V end lost 5 bases, the J end lost 8 bases, and 12 bases lay between the germline ends. The CDR3 has 11 amino acids. Germline CDR1 reads DFQATT; CDR2 reads SNEGSKA (reference sequence). CDR3 in amino acids: CSAPTRGGYTF. The DNA for the CDR3 is TGCAGTGCTCCTACCCGGGGGGGCTACACCTTC.

V and J are TRBV18 and TRBJ1-1, with TRBD1 matching 10 bases. The CDR3 covers 16 residues. V trimming: 6 bases; J trimming: 4 bases; junction bases outside the gene matches: 11. Germline CDR1 is KGHSH and CDR2 is LQKENI. DNA for the CDR3: TGTGCCAGCTCCCCCGGGACAGGGGCGGGAGGCACTGAAGCTTTCTTT. This gives the protein CASSPGTGAGGTEAFF.

This clone was found once. This chain links TRBV7-2 with TRBJ2-3; the D gene is possibly TRBD2 (5 bases). The CDR3 contains 14 residues. The germline CDR1 and CDR2 sequences are SGHTA and FQGNSA. V was clipped by 4 bases and J by 6 bases, with 14 bases between them. Here the CDR3 reads CASSSPGSGDTQYF. CDR3 DNA: TGTGCCAGCAGCTCCCCGGGGTCTGGGGATACGCAGTATTTT.

The chain combines TRBV11-2 with TRBJ1-1, with TRBD1 as a possible D gene (6 bases). V was shortened by 0 bases and J by 0 bases, with 8 bases between the two germline ends. CDR3 length equals 15 residues. CDR1 is SGHAT, CDR2 FQNNGV, per germline. The CDR3 here is CASSLEGGVNTEAFF. The CDR3 bases are TGTGCCAGCAGCTTAGAGGGGGGCGTGAACACTGAAGCTTTCTTT.

The chain recombines TRBV28 with TRBJ1-5; 11 positions match TRBD1. CDR3 length: 16 amino acids. V was clipped by 6 bases and J by 4 bases; unmatched bases: 8. CDR1 and CDR2 from the germline V gene are MDHEN and SYDVKM. The CDR3 protein is CASRAAGTGGNQPQHF. The CDR3 DNA follows: TGTGCCAGCAGGGCCGCCGGGACAGGGGGAAATCAGCCCCAGCATTTT.

The CDR3: CSAWRFGGYTF. CDR3 coding DNA: TGCAGTGCTTGGAGGTTCGGCGGCTACACCTTC. V and J are TRBV20-1 and TRBJ1-2; D not certain. Trimming cost V 5 bases and J 8 bases, with 12 bases left between them. Germline V gene data show CDR1 as DFQATT and CDR2 as SNEGSKA (reference sequence). The CDR3 spans 11 residues.

The rearrangement uses TRBV29-1 and TRBJ2-1; 10 bases match TRBD2. The length of the CDR3 is 16 residues. The J segment lost 0 bases and the V segment lost 6 bases, leaving 8 bases of the junction unmatched. From germline, CDR1 is SQVTM and CDR2 ANQGSEA. The CDR3 DNA sequence: TGCAGCGTACGAGTGGCTAGCGGGAGCTCCTACAATGAGCAGTTCTTC. Its protein is CSVRVASGSSYNEQFF.

For the CDR3, the DNA is TGCGCCAGCAGCCCCCCAGCGGGAACTAATGAAAAACTGTTTTTT. Protein: CASSPPAGTNEKLFF. The chain has TRBV5-1 and TRBJ1-4, with D hard to call. Germline V gene sequence: CDR1 SGHRS, CDR2 YFSETQ. Trimming pared 4 bases from V and 1 base from J, leaving 11 bases between. There are 15 residues in the CDR3.

This chain connects TRBV2 to TRBJ2-7; a weak D match, TRBD2 (6 bases). This CDR3 spans 15 amino acids. V was trimmed by 2 bases and J by 0 bases, leaving 11 bases between them. The V gene's germline CDR1 is SNHLY and CDR2 FYNNEI. Here the CDR3 DNA reads TGTGCCAGCAGTGAATGGAGGGTGAGCTCCTACGAGCAGTACTTC. It is translated as CASSEWRVSSYEQYF.

Here the CDR3 DNA reads TGTGCCAGCAGCTTACCCTTCTACAATGAGCAGTTCTTC. Residues: CASSLPFYNEQFF. This chain connects TRBV7-3 to TRBJ2-1; D is unclear. The V end was cut by 2 bases, the J end by 3 bases, with 5 bases between. This CDR3 has 13 amino acids. Germline-derived CDR1 and CDR2 are SGHTA and FQGTGA.

This clone was counted a single time. The V call is TRBV27, the J call TRBJ2-7; TRBD1 matches at 7 bases. Germline values: CDR1 MNHEY, CDR2 SMNVEV (reference sequence). V shed 6 bases, J shed 2 bases, and the junction held 7 bases outside the gene matches. The CDR3 spans 14 residues. The CDR3 spells CASRPGTATYEQYF. CDR3 sequence (DNA): TGTGCCAGCAGACCCGGGACAGCAACCTACGAGCAGTACTTC.

CDR3 nucleotides: TGTGCCAGCTCACCACCGACAAGCCTGCTGGGGCAGTTCTTC. Translating it yields CASSPPTSLLGQFF. This sequence joins TRBV18 and TRBJ2-1, with no clear D. The CDR3 length is 14 residues. The germline V gene has CDR1 KGHSH and CDR2 LQKENI. The ends were cut back, 0 bases at V and 12 bases at J, with 15 bases in the middle.

The chain carries TRBV5-1 and TRBJ1-1; D is possibly TRBD1 (5 bases). Germline CDR1 SGHRS, CDR2 YFSETQ. V was clipped by 0 bases and J by 6 bases, with 18 bases between them. The CDR3 contains 16 residues. The CDR3, as DNA: TGCGCCAGCAGCTTGGCCTTAGGGCAGGGCGGCCCTGAAGCTTTCTTT. Amino acids: CASSLALGQGGPEAFF.

The V gene is TRBV14, the J gene TRBJ2-1; D is undetermined. The CDR3 loop spans 13 amino acids. V was shortened by 6 bases and J by 5 bases, with 11 bases between the two germline ends. Germline assignment: CDR1 SGHDN and CDR2 FVKESK. The CDR3 loop reads CASRWANNNEQFF. CDR3 bases: TGTGCCAGCAGATGGGCGAACAACAATGAGCAGTTCTTC.

This clone was recorded once. The sample carries other DNA sequences with the same CDR3. The rearrangement links TRBV28 to TRBJ2-3; 9 nucleotides match TRBD2. CDR1 MDHEN and CDR2 SYDVKM come from the germline V gene. The V segment lost 4 bases and the J segment 1 base; nucleotides outside the gene matches: 3. The CDR3 sequence is 15 residues long. In DNA form, the CDR3 reads TGTGCCAGCAGTTCTAGCGGGACCCGCACAGATACGCAGTATTTT. This gives the protein CASSSSGTRTDTQYF.

This rearrangement joins TRBV16 to TRBJ2-7; maybe TRBD2 (5 bases). Per the germline V gene, CDR1 is KGHSY and CDR2 is FQNENV. The V gene lost 4 bases and the J gene lost 2 bases, with 15 bases spanning the gap. This CDR3 contains 15 residues. The DNA of the CDR3 is TGTGCCAGCAGCCCATTGCGGGCCAACACCTACGAGCAGTACTTC. Amino acids: CASSPLRANTYEQYF.

The rearrangement joins TRBV18 to TRBJ1-3; the D is unclear. Trimming removed 2 bases at V and 1 base at J, with 12 bases between. From germline, CDR1 is KGHSH and CDR2 LQKENI. The CDR3 contains 16 residues. In DNA, the CDR3 is TGTGCCAGCTCACCATTTAAGGGTACTTCTGGAAACACCATATATTTT. This gives the protein CASSPFKGTSGNTIYF.

The chain recombines TRBV5-5 with TRBJ2-2; D is ambiguous. V was pared by 2 bases and J by 4 bases, with 12 bases between. The germline V gene has CDR1 SGHKS and CDR2 YYEKEE (reference sequence). The CDR3 is made up of 15 amino acids. For the CDR3, the DNA is TGTGCCAGCAGCTTCGCAAGGTCGGGCACCGGGGAGCTGTTTTTT. It is translated as CASSFARSGTGELFF.